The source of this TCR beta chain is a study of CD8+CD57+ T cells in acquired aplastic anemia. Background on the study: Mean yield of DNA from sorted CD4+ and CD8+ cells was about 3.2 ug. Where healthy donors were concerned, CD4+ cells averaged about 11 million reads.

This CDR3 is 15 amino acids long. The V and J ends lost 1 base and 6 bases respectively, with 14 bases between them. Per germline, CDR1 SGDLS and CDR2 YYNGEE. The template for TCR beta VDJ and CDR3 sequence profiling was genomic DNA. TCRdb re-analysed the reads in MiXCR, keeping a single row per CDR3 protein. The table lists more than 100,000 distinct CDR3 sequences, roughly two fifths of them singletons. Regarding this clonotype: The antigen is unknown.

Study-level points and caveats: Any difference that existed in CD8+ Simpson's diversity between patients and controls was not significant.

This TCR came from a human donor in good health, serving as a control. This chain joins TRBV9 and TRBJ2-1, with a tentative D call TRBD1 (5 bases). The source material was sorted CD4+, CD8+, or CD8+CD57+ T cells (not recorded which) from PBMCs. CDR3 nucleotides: TGTGCCAGCAGCGTAACTCCTACAGGTATCAATGAGCAGTTCTTC. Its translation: CASSVTPTGINEQFF.